This TCR beta chain was captured in a study of T cell responses to AZD1222 COVID-19 vaccine. The study, taken as a whole, reports: The donors showed a predominance of white British ancestry and of females, with possible underestimation of clonal diversity. Spike-specific TCR breadth and depth rose after two AZD1222 doses.

Per the germline V gene, CDR1 is MNHEY and CDR2 is SVGAGI. The CDR3 spans 14 residues. V was clipped by 8 bases and J by 1 base; unmatched bases: 5. With regard to this clone: Its specificity is unknown.

The protocol was immunoSEQ multiplex PCR, while the TCRdb copy is restricted to in-frame clones and leaves out a portion. Altogether roughly 6,100 clones are present, over 75% being singletons, with the ten largest covering 15%. This clonotype was sampled from an adult who received the AZD1222 COVID-19 vaccine. Sequencing used peripheral blood, obtained 28 days after the second AZD1222 dose. This rearrangement joins TRBV6-5 to TRBJ1-5, with TRBD1 matching over 7 bases. The CDR3 DNA follows: TGTGCCAGCGGGACAGCCCAAAGCAATCAGCCCCAGCATTTT. It specifies CASGTAQSNQPQHF.